Sequencing of this T cell receptor beta chain was carried out in a study of blood T cell repertoires in COVID-19. The overall study: COVID-19 samples, acute and convalescent, were from the United States, Italy and Spain.

In the authors' methods: Amplification of reference gene primers was used by the study to estimate nucleated cell counts. Produced via immunoSEQ multiplex PCR; TCRdb's table is partial and in-frame only. D and trimming were read from the DNA, whereas the V and J calls and clone size are those reported in that table. The sample has about 100,000 clones, over 75% seen once. Germline V gene lookup returns CDR1 MDHEN and CDR2 SYDVKM. There are 14 residues in the CDR3. The V end lost 1 base, the J end lost 5 bases, and 12 bases lay between the germline ends. The clonotype was recovered from a woman in her 30s with acute or convalescent COVID-19. The chain employs TRBV28 and TRBJ2-7; possibly TRBD1 for D (5 bases). Material for sequencing was peripheral blood. The CDR3 loop reads CASSLSQGWDEQYF. The DNA for the CDR3 is TGTGCCAGCAGTTTATCCCAGGGTTGGGACGAGCAGTACTTC. Using reference TRBV28 and TRBJ2-7 for the parts outside the CDR3, the full variable domain is DVKVTQSSRYLVKRTGEKVFLECVQDMDHENMFWYRQDPGLGLRLIYFSYDVKMKEKGDIPEGYSVSREKKERFSLILESASTNQTSMYLCASSLSQGWDEQYFGPGTRLTVT.